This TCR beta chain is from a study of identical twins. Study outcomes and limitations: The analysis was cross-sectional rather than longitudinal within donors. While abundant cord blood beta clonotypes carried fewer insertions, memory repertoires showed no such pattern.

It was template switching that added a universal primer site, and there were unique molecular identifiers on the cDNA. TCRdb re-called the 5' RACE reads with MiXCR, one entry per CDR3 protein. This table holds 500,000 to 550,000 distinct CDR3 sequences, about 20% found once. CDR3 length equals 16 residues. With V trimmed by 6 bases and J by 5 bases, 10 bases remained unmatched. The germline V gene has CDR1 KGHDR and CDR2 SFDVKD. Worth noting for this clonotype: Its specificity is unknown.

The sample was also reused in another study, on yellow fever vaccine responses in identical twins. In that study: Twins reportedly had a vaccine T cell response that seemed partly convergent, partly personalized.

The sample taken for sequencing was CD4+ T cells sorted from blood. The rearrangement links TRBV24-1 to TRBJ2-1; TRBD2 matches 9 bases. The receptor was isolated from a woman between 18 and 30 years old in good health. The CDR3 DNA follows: TGTGCCACCAGTCCTACCGGGGCTAGCGGGAACAATGAGCAGTTCTTC. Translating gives CATSPTGASGNNEQFF.